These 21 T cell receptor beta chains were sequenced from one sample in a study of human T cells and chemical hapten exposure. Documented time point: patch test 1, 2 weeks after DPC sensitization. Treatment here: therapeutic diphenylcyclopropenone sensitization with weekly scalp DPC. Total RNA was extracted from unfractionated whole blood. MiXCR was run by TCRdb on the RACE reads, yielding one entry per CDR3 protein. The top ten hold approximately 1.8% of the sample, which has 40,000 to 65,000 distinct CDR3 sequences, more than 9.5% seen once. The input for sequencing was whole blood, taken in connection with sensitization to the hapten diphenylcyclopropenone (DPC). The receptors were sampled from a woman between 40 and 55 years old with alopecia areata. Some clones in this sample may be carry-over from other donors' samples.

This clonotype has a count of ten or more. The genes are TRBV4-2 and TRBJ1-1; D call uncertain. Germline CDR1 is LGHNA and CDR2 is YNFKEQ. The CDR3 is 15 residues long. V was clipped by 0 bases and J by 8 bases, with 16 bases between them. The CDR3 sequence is CASSQEYSRHPEAFF. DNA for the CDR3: TGTGCCAGCAGCCAAGAGTACAGCCGGCACCCCGAAGCTTTCTTT.

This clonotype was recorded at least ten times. The chain's CDR3 is CASSPYVPGMANEKLFF. The CDR3 region has the DNA TGTGCCAGCTCACCATACGTCCCGGGGATGGCTAATGAAAAACTGTTTTTT. This chain connects TRBV18 to TRBJ1-4; no reliable D call. This CDR3 is 17 amino acids long. V lost 2 bases, J lost 3 bases, and 16 bases lay in between. Germline V gene data show CDR1 as KGHSH and CDR2 as LQKENI.

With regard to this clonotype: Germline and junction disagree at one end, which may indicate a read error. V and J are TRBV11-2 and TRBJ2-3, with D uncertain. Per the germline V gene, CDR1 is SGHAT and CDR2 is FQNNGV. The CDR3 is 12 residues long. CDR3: CDSSLGSDTQYF. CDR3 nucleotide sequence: TGTGACAGCAGCTTAGGGTCTGATACGCAGTATTTT. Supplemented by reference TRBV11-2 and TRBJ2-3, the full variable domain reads EAGVAQSPRYKIIEKRQSVAFWCNPISGHATLYWYQQILGQGPKLLIQFQNNGVVDDSQLPKDRFSAERLKGVDSTLKIQPAKLEDSAVYLCDSSLGSDTQYFGPGTRLTVL.

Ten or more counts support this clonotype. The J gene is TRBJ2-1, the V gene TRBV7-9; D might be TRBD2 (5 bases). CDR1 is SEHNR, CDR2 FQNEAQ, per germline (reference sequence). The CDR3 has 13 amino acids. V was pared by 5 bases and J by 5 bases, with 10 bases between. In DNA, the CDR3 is TGTGCCAGCAGCCGAGGACTCGACAATGAGCAGTTCTTC. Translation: CASSRGLDNEQFF.

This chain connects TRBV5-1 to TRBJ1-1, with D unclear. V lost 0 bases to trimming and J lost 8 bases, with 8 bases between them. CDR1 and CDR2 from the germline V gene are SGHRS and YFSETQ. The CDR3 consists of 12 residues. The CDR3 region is CASSLDGYEAFF. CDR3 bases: TGCGCCAGCAGCTTGGACGGATACGAAGCTTTCTTT.

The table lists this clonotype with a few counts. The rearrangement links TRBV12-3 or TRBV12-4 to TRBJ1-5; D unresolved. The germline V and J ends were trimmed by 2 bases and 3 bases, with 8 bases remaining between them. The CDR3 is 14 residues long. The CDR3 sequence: CASSLRRVNQPQHF. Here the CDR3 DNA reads TGTGCCAGCAGTTTAAGAAGGGTCAATCAGCCCCAGCATTTT.

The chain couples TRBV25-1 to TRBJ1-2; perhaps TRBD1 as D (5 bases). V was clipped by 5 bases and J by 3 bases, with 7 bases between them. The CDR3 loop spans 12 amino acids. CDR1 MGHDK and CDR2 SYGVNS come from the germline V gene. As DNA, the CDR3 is TGTGCCAGCAGTCGGGGGGACTATGGCTACACCTTC. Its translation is CASSRGDYGYTF.

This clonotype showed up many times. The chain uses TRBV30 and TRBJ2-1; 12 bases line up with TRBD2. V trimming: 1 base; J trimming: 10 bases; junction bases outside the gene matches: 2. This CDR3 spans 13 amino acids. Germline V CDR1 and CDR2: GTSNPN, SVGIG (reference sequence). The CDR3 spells CAWSGLAGAEQFF. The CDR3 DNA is TGTGCCTGGAGTGGACTAGCGGGAGCAGAGCAGTTCTTC.

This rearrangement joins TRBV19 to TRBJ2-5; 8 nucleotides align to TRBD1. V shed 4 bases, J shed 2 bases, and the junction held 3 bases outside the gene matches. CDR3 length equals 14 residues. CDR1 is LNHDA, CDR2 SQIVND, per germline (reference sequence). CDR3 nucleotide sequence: TGTGCCAGTAGTACGAACAGGGGGCAAGAGACCCAGTACTTC. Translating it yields CASSTNRGQETQYF.

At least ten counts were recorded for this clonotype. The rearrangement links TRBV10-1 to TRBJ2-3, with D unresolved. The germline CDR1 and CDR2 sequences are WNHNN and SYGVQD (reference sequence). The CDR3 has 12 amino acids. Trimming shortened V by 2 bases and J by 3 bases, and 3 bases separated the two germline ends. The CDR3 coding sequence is TGCGCCAGCAGTGAGGCGACAGATACGCAGTATTTT. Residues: CASSEATDTQYF.

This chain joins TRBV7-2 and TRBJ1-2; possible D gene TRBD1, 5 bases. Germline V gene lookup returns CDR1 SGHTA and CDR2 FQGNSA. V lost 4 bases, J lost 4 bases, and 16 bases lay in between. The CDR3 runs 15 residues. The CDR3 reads CASSSYDTGPYGYTF. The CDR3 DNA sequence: TGTGCCAGCAGCTCCTACGACACGGGGCCCTATGGCTACACCTTC. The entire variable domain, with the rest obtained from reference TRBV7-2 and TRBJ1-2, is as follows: GAGVSQSPSNKVTEKGKDVELRCDPISGHTALYWYRQSLGQGLEFLIYFQGNSAPDKSGLPSDRFSAERTGGSVSTLTIQRTQQEDSAVYLCASSSYDTGPYGYTFGSGTRLTVV.

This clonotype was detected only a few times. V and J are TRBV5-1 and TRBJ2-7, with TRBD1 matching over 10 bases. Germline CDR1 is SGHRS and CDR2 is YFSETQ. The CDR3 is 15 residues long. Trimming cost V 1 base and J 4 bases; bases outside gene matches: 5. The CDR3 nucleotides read TGCGCCAGCAGCTTGCCCGGGACAGGGGCTTACGAGCAGTACTTC. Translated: CASSLPGTGAYEQYF.

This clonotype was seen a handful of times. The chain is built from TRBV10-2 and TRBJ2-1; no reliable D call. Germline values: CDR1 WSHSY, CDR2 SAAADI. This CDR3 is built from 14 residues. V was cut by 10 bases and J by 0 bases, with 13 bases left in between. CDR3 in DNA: TGCGCCACCCAGCAGGTTAGCTCCTACAATGAGCAGTTCTTC. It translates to CATQQVSSYNEQFF.

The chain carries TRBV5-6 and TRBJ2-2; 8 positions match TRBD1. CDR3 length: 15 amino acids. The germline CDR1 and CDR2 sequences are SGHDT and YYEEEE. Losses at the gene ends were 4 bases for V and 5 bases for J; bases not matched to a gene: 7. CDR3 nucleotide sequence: TGTGCCAGCAGCCCGCGACAGGGGAGTACCGGGGAGCTGTTTTTT. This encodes CASSPRQGSTGELFF.

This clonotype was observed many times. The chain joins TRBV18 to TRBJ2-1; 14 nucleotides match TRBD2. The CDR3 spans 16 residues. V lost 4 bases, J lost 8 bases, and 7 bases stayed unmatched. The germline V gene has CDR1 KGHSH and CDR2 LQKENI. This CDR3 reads CASSLGTSGGQDEQFF. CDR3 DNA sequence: TGTGCCAGCTCACTCGGGACTAGCGGGGGCCAGGATGAGCAGTTCTTC.

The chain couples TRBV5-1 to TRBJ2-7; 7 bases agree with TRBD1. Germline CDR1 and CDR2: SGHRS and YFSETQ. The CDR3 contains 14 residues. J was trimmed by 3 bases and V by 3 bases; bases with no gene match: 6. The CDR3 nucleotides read TGCGCCAGCAGCTACGGACAGGAAGGCTACGAGCAGTACTTC. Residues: CASSYGQEGYEQYF.

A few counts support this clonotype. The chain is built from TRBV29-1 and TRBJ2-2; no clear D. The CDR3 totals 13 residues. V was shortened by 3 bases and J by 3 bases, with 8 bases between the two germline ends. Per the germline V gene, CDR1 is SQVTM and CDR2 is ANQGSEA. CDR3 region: CSVDSRDTGELFF. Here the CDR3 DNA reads TGCAGCGTTGATTCCCGGGACACCGGGGAGCTGTTTTTT.

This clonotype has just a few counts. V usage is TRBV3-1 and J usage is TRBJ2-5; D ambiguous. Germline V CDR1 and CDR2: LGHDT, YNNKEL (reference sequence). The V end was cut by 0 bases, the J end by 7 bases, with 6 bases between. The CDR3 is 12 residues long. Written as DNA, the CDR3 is TGTGCCAGCAGCCAAGATGGGGTGACCCAGTACTTC. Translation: CASSQDGVTQYF.

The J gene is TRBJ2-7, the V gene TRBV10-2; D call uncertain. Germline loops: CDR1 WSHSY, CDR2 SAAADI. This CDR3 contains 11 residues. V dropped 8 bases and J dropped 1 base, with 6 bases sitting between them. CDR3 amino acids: CASRQSYEQYF. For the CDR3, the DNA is TGCGCCAGCCGCCAGTCCTACGAGCAGTACTTC.

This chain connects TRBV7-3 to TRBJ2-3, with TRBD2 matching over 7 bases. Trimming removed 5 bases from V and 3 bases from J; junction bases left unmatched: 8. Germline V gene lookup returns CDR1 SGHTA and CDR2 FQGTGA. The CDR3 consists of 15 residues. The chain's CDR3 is CASSPGDYLTDTQYF. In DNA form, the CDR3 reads TGTGCCAGCAGCCCGGGGGACTACCTGACAGATACGCAGTATTTT.

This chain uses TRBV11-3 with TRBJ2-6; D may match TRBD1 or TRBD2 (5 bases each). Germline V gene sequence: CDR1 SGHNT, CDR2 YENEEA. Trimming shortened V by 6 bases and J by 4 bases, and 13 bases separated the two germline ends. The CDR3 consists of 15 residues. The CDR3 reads CASRKGRTGANVLTF. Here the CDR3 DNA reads TGTGCCAGCAGAAAGGGGAGAACGGGGGCCAACGTCCTGACTTTC.